These T cell receptor beta chains were read from a single sample in a study of blood T cell repertoires in COVID-19. Produced via immunoSEQ multiplex PCR; TCRdb's table is partial and in-frame only. The data contain under 60,000 clones, roughly four fifths of them singletons. Sequenced: peripheral blood. These receptors originate from a man aged 35 to 55 with acute or convalescent COVID-19. The CDR3 runs from the conserved cysteine through the conserved F or W. The order of the fields is J gene, V gene, clone size, D gene, CDR3 protein, CDR3 DNA. A D gene is named only where the DNA matches it firmly. A clone size is listed for some rows: how often the clone was seen (once, few, many), or a class if it is expanded.

j_gene: TRBJ1-3
v_gene: TRBV4-1
abundance: -
d_gene: -
CDR3aa: CASGFQRGGSSGNTIYF
CDR3nt: TGCGCCAGCGGTTTCCAAAGGGGCGGGAGCTCTGGAAACACCATATATTTT

j_gene: TRBJ1-6
v_gene: TRBV11-3
abundance: -
d_gene: -
CDR3aa: CASSPTWNSPLHF
CDR3nt: TGTGCCAGCAGCCCAACATGGAATTCACCCCTCCACTTT

j_gene: TRBJ1-1
v_gene: TRBV18
abundance: -
d_gene: TRBD1
CDR3aa: CASSPRQGWSTEAFF
CDR3nt: TGTGCCAGCTCACCCAGACAGGGGTGGAGCACTGAAGCTTTCTTT

j_gene: TRBJ1-2
v_gene: TRBV5-1
abundance: once
d_gene: -
CDR3aa: CASSIKTADYGYTF
CDR3nt: TGCGCCAGCAGCATCAAGACCGCGGACTATGGCTACACCTTC

j_gene: TRBJ2-3
v_gene: TRBV3-1/TRBV3-2
abundance: -
d_gene: -
CDR3aa: CASSQLEQDTQYF
CDR3nt: TGTGCCAGCAGCCAACTGGAGCAGGATACGCAGTATTTT

j_gene: TRBJ1-3
v_gene: TRBV29-1
abundance: medium-sized
d_gene: TRBD1
CDR3aa: CSVRGTVSGNTIYF
CDR3nt: TGCAGCGTCCGCGGGACAGTCTCTGGAAACACCATATATTTT

j_gene: TRBJ2-5
v_gene: TRBV4-3
abundance: -
d_gene: -
CDR3aa: CASSQDPFGETQYF
CDR3nt: TGCGCCAGCAGCCAAGATCCCTTCGGGGAGACCCAGTACTTC

j_gene: TRBJ1-5
v_gene: TRBV9
abundance: -
d_gene: -
CDR3aa: CASSGRDDSNQPQHF
CDR3nt: TGTGCCAGCAGCGGCAGGGATGATAGCAATCAGCCCCAGCATTTT

j_gene: TRBJ2-5
v_gene: TRBV28
abundance: -
d_gene: -
CDR3aa: CASSRQATPEETQYF
CDR3nt: TGTGCCAGCAGTCGACAGGCCACACCCGAAGAGACCCAGTACTTC

j_gene: TRBJ2-2
v_gene: TRBV29-1
abundance: -
d_gene: TRBD2
CDR3aa: CSVVGGDNTGELFF
CDR3nt: TGCAGCGTTGTGGGAGGGGACAACACCGGGGAGCTGTTTTTT

j_gene: TRBJ2-5
v_gene: TRBV5-1
abundance: -
d_gene: -
CDR3aa: CASSSWGLWTQYF
CDR3nt: TGCGCCAGCAGCTCCTGGGGACTTTGGACCCAGTACTTC

j_gene: TRBJ1-2
v_gene: TRBV2
abundance: -
d_gene: TRBD1
CDR3aa: CASSGTVNYGYTF
CDR3nt: TGTGCCAGCAGCGGGACAGTGAACTATGGCTACACCTTC

j_gene: TRBJ2-1
v_gene: TRBV28
abundance: -
d_gene: TRBD2
CDR3aa: CASSLVGGYNEQFF
CDR3nt: TGTGCCAGCAGTTTAGTGGGGGGGTACAATGAGCAGTTCTTC

j_gene: TRBJ1-6
v_gene: TRBV27
abundance: -
d_gene: -
CDR3aa: CASSTQIYNSPLHF
CDR3nt: TGTGCCAGCAGTACGCAGATTTATAATTCACCCCTCCACTTT

j_gene: TRBJ2-7
v_gene: TRBV13
abundance: -
d_gene: TRBD1
CDR3aa: CASSSQDRGDAYEQYF
CDR3nt: TGTGCCAGCAGCTCGCAAGACAGGGGCGACGCCTACGAGCAGTACTTC

j_gene: TRBJ2-5
v_gene: TRBV10-1
abundance: once
d_gene: -
CDR3aa: CASSESLIGETQYF
CDR3nt: TGCGCCAGCAGTGAGTCTCTTATCGGGGAGACCCAGTACTTC

j_gene: TRBJ1-2
v_gene: TRBV4-3
abundance: -
d_gene: -
CDR3aa: CASSQDLGGLRYGYTF
CDR3nt: TGCGCCAGCAGCCAAGATCTTGGGGGCCTCCGCTATGGCTACACCTTC

j_gene: TRBJ2-5
v_gene: TRBV30
abundance: -
d_gene: TRBD2
CDR3aa: CAWTNTAGVGETQYF
CDR3nt: TGTGCCTGGACCAACACGGCGGGGGTCGGGGAGACCCAGTACTTC

j_gene: TRBJ1-5
v_gene: TRBV12-5
abundance: -
d_gene: -
CDR3aa: CASALAREGQPQHF
CDR3nt: TGTGCTAGTGCCCTTGCCAGGGAGGGACAGCCCCAGCATTTT

j_gene: TRBJ1-3
v_gene: TRBV5-1
abundance: -
d_gene: TRBD1
CDR3aa: CASSLDRISGNTIYF
CDR3nt: TGCGCCAGCAGCCTGGACAGGATCTCTGGAAACACCATATATTTT

j_gene: TRBJ1-1
v_gene: TRBV6-5
abundance: few
d_gene: -
CDR3aa: CASSFRQVDTEAFF
CDR3nt: TGTGCCAGCAGTTTCCGACAGGTGGACACTGAAGCTTTCTTT

j_gene: TRBJ1-2
v_gene: TRBV29-1
abundance: once
d_gene: -
CDR3aa: CSVEGTRYGYTF
CDR3nt: TGCAGCGTTGAGGGGACACGATATGGCTACACCTTC

j_gene: TRBJ1-2
v_gene: TRBV7-2
abundance: -
d_gene: -
CDR3aa: CASSLDRAAGYTF
CDR3nt: TGTGCCAGCAGCTTAGACAGGGCGGCGGGCTACACCTTC

j_gene: TRBJ1-1
v_gene: TRBV4-3
abundance: -
d_gene: -
CDR3aa: CASSHDSNTEAFF
CDR3nt: TGCGCCAGCAGCCACGACAGTAACACTGAAGCTTTCTTT

j_gene: TRBJ1-1
v_gene: TRBV27
abundance: -
d_gene: -
CDR3aa: CASSWRGEAFF
CDR3nt: TGTGCCAGCAGTTGGCGGGGTGAAGCTTTCTTT

j_gene: TRBJ2-3
v_gene: TRBV5-4
abundance: -
d_gene: TRBD1
CDR3aa: CASRPDRGTDTQYF
CDR3nt: TGTGCCAGCAGACCTGACAGGGGCACAGATACGCAGTATTTT

j_gene: TRBJ2-1
v_gene: TRBV30
abundance: -
d_gene: -
CDR3aa: CAWSVKGGGYNEQFF
CDR3nt: TGTGCCTGGAGTGTAAAGGGGGGGGGTTACAATGAGCAGTTCTTC

j_gene: TRBJ1-5
v_gene: TRBV5-5
abundance: -
d_gene: TRBD1
CDR3aa: CASSFGTANQPQHF
CDR3nt: TGTGCCAGCAGCTTCGGGACAGCTAATCAGCCCCAGCATTTT

j_gene: TRBJ2-3
v_gene: TRBV2
abundance: -
d_gene: TRBD2
CDR3aa: CASCLYLAGGTDTQYF
CDR3nt: TGTGCCAGCTGTCTTTATCTAGCGGGGGGAACAGATACGCAGTATTTT

j_gene: TRBJ2-5
v_gene: TRBV24-1
abundance: -
d_gene: TRBD1
CDR3aa: CATSDPQGAGETQYF
CDR3nt: TGTGCCACCAGTGATCCTCAGGGGGCTGGAGAGACCCAGTACTTC

j_gene: TRBJ2-2
v_gene: TRBV13
abundance: -
d_gene: TRBD2
CDR3aa: CASRDGGAATGELFF
CDR3nt: TGTGCCAGCAGGGACGGGGGGGCGGCCACCGGGGAGCTGTTTTTT

j_gene: TRBJ2-3
v_gene: TRBV27
abundance: few
d_gene: -
CDR3aa: CASSPRQAAPRTDTQYF
CDR3nt: TGTGCCAGCAGTCCCCGACAGGCTGCACCCCGCACAGATACGCAGTATTTT

j_gene: TRBJ1-3
v_gene: TRBV25-1
abundance: -
d_gene: -
CDR3aa: CASSEGARNTIYF
CDR3nt: TGTGCCAGCAGTGAAGGGGCAAGGAACACCATATATTTT

j_gene: TRBJ2-2
v_gene: TRBV5-5
abundance: -
d_gene: -
CDR3aa: CASSLWQGLSTGELFF
CDR3nt: TGTGCCAGCAGCTTGTGGCAGGGGCTGAGCACCGGGGAGCTGTTTTTT

j_gene: TRBJ1-1
v_gene: TRBV6-5
abundance: few
d_gene: -
CDR3aa: CASSYSQGSTEAFF
CDR3nt: TGTGCCAGCAGTTACTCACAGGGAAGCACTGAAGCTTTCTTT

j_gene: TRBJ2-7
v_gene: TRBV18
abundance: -
d_gene: TRBD1
CDR3aa: CASSQPLRDRVHEQYF
CDR3nt: TGTGCCAGCTCACAACCCCTACGGGACAGGGTACACGAGCAGTACTTC

j_gene: TRBJ1-5
v_gene: TRBV28
abundance: -
d_gene: TRBD1
CDR3aa: CASSFTGGRHQPQHF
CDR3nt: TGTGCCAGCAGCTTTACAGGGGGAAGACATCAGCCCCAGCATTTT

j_gene: TRBJ2-1
v_gene: TRBV7-9
abundance: -
d_gene: -
CDR3aa: CASSPHYNEQFF
CDR3nt: TGTGCCAGCAGCCCCCACTACAATGAGCAGTTCTTC

j_gene: TRBJ2-3
v_gene: TRBV18
abundance: -
d_gene: -
CDR3aa: CASSPPVGADTQYF
CDR3nt: TGTGCCAGCTCACCTCCGGTAGGGGCAGATACGCAGTATTTT

j_gene: TRBJ2-3
v_gene: TRBV3-1/TRBV3-2
abundance: -
d_gene: TRBD2
CDR3aa: CASSQDYGTSGDLSTDTQYF
CDR3nt: TGTGCCAGCAGCCAAGACTACGGGACTAGCGGGGACCTGAGCACAGATACGCAGTATTTT

j_gene: TRBJ1-5
v_gene: TRBV7-8
abundance: -
d_gene: TRBD1
CDR3aa: CASSLGTVRGNQPQHF
CDR3nt: TGTGCCAGCAGCTTAGGCACAGTCAGGGGGAATCAGCCCCAGCATTTT

j_gene: TRBJ1-1
v_gene: TRBV19
abundance: -
d_gene: TRBD1
CDR3aa: CASRTTGPNTEAFF
CDR3nt: TGTGCCAGTAGGACGACAGGGCCGAACACTGAAGCTTTCTTT

j_gene: TRBJ1-1
v_gene: TRBV3-1/TRBV3-2
abundance: -
d_gene: TRBD1
CDR3aa: CASSHRQGSEAFF
CDR3nt: TGTGCCAGCAGCCACCGACAGGGCTCGGAAGCTTTCTTT

j_gene: TRBJ1-2
v_gene: TRBV24-1
abundance: -
d_gene: -
CDR3aa: CATSDSFYGYTF
CDR3nt: TGTGCCACCTCCGACAGTTTCTATGGCTACACCTTC

j_gene: TRBJ2-5
v_gene: TRBV10-2
abundance: once
d_gene: TRBD2
CDR3aa: CASSTPPGLAGANQETQYF
CDR3nt: TGCGCCAGCAGTACCCCCCCGGGACTAGCGGGGGCAAACCAAGAGACCCAGTACTTC

j_gene: TRBJ2-7
v_gene: TRBV18
abundance: few
d_gene: TRBD1
CDR3aa: CASSPGNRGYEQYF
CDR3nt: TGTGCCAGCTCACCAGGCAACAGGGGGTACGAGCAGTACTTC

j_gene: TRBJ1-2
v_gene: TRBV18
abundance: -
d_gene: -
CDR3aa: CASSPNSLPYGYTF
CDR3nt: TGTGCCAGCTCACCAAACAGCCTCCCCTATGGCTACACCTTC

j_gene: TRBJ2-7
v_gene: TRBV2
abundance: -
d_gene: -
CDR3aa: CASSGSLEAYEQYF
CDR3nt: TGTGCCAGCAGTGGTTCGTTAGAAGCCTACGAGCAGTACTTC

j_gene: TRBJ2-1
v_gene: TRBV24-1
abundance: -
d_gene: -
CDR3aa: CATSGGVWVAGQFF
CDR3nt: TGTGCCACCAGTGGGGGGGTTTGGGTCGCCGGGCAGTTCTTC

j_gene: TRBJ2-1
v_gene: TRBV20-1
abundance: -
d_gene: -
CDR3aa: CSANERGRHNEQFF
CDR3nt: TGCAGTGCTAATGAAAGAGGCCGGCACAATGAGCAGTTCTTC

j_gene: TRBJ1-1
v_gene: TRBV20-1
abundance: -
d_gene: -
CDR3aa: CSASNPGWNTEAFF
CDR3nt: TGCAGTGCTAGTAACCCAGGATGGAACACTGAAGCTTTCTTT

j_gene: TRBJ1-5
v_gene: TRBV6-2/TRBV6-3
abundance: -
d_gene: TRBD1
CDR3aa: CASSLGTGFMSQPQHF
CDR3nt: TGTGCCAGCAGTCTCGGGACAGGGTTTATGTCTCAGCCCCAGCATTTT

j_gene: TRBJ1-2
v_gene: TRBV10-3
abundance: -
d_gene: TRBD1
CDR3aa: CAISEWTGGIGYTF
CDR3nt: TGTGCCATCAGTGAATGGACAGGGGGCATCGGCTACACCTTC